These T cell receptor beta chains were read from a single sample in a study of post-analysis software for immune sequencing data. TCRdb used MiXCR to reprocess the PCR reads, holding one entry per CDR3 protein. The data show 700,000 to 900,000 distinct CDR3 sequences, just over 45% seen once. The sample was blood. All receptors come from a girl under 18 with multiple sclerosis. The CDR3 runs from the conserved cysteine through the conserved F or W. Each record gives: clone size, J gene, D gene, V gene, CDR3 protein, CDR3 DNA. The D gene is left open where the match is weak. Clone size is stated in some rows and not others, as once, few, many or a class when expanded.

clone size: -
J gene: TRBJ2-5
D gene: -
V gene: TRBV30
CDR3 protein: CAWSVGLVGETQYF
CDR3 DNA: TGTGCCTGGAGTGTCGGCCTCGTAGGAGAGACCCAGTACTTC

clone size: few
J gene: TRBJ2-3
D gene: TRBD1
V gene: TRBV10-3
CDR3 protein: CAVRDSKDTQYF
CDR3 DNA: TGTGCCGTCCGGGACAGTAAAGATACGCAGTATTTT

clone size: -
J gene: TRBJ2-7
D gene: TRBD1
V gene: TRBV7-9
CDR3 protein: CASSGQGVNYEQYF
CDR3 DNA: TGTGCCAGCAGCGGACAGGGGGTAAACTACGAGCAGTACTTC

clone size: -
J gene: TRBJ1-2
D gene: -
V gene: TRBV20-1
CDR3 protein: CRVRGSYGYTF
CDR3 DNA: TGCAGGGTCAGAGGGTCATATGGCTACACCTTC

clone size: few
J gene: TRBJ2-1
D gene: -
V gene: TRBV29-1
CDR3 protein: CSVDGREQFF
CDR3 DNA: TGCAGCGTTGACGGCCGTGAGCAGTTCTTC

clone size: -
J gene: TRBJ1-4
D gene: -
V gene: TRBV2
CDR3 protein: CASRATGLKNEKLFF
CDR3 DNA: TGTGCCAGCAGGGCAACGGGACTCAAGAATGAAAAACTGTTTTTT

clone size: -
J gene: TRBJ1-1
D gene: -
V gene: TRBV24-1
CDR3 protein: CATSDFGRVEGAFF
CDR3 DNA: TGTGCCACCAGTGATTTTGGGCGTGTAGAGGGAGCTTTCTTT

clone size: -
J gene: TRBJ2-7
D gene: TRBD2
V gene: TRBV5-1
CDR3 protein: CASSTGLAGISYEQYF
CDR3 DNA: TGCGCCAGCAGCACCGGACTAGCGGGGATCTCCTACGAGCAGTACTTC

clone size: -
J gene: TRBJ2-7
D gene: -
V gene: TRBV20-1
CDR3 protein: CSARGQGAYEQYF
CDR3 DNA: TGCAGTGCTAGGGGGCAGGGCGCCTACGAGCAGTACTTC

clone size: -
J gene: TRBJ1-2
D gene: TRBD1
V gene: TRBV20-1
CDR3 protein: CSATLASTGQDGYTF
CDR3 DNA: TGCAGTGCTACTTTGGCCTCGACAGGGCAGGATGGCTACACCTTC

clone size: few
J gene: TRBJ1-2
D gene: -
V gene: TRBV6-1
CDR3 protein: CASRDSGLGCTF
CDR3 DNA: TGTGCCAGCAGGGACAGCGGTCTGGGTTGCACCTTC

clone size: -
J gene: TRBJ1-4
D gene: -
V gene: TRBV10-3
CDR3 protein: CAISESKGKAGVPNEKLFF
CDR3 DNA: TGTGCCATCAGTGAGTCGAAAGGGAAGGCAGGTGTGCCTAATGAAAAACTGTTTTTT

clone size: -
J gene: TRBJ1-1
D gene: TRBD1
V gene: TRBV15
CDR3 protein: CATSRGFGQGAEAFF
CDR3 DNA: TGTGCCACCAGCAGAGGGTTTGGACAGGGGGCTGAAGCTTTCTTT

clone size: few
J gene: TRBJ2-7
D gene: TRBD2
V gene: TRBV6-1
CDR3 protein: CASSNLAGGSYEQYF
CDR3 DNA: TGTGCCAGCAGTAACTTAGCGGGAGGCTCCTACGAGCAGTACTTC

clone size: few
J gene: TRBJ1-2
D gene: TRBD1
V gene: TRBV15
CDR3 protein: CATKQGAVNYGYTF
CDR3 DNA: TGTGCCACGAAACAGGGGGCGGTAAACTATGGCTACACCTTC

clone size: -
J gene: TRBJ2-1
D gene: -
V gene: TRBV9
CDR3 protein: CASAATSYNEQFF
CDR3 DNA: TGTGCCAGCGCGGCTACCTCCTACAATGAGCAGTTCTTC

clone size: -
J gene: TRBJ2-5
D gene: TRBD1
V gene: TRBV27
CDR3 protein: CASSSVGQGGQETQYF
CDR3 DNA: TGTGCCAGCAGCTCGGTTGGACAGGGAGGACAAGAGACCCAGTACTTC

clone size: -
J gene: TRBJ1-6
D gene: -
V gene: TRBV2
CDR3 protein: CASSEDSSYNSPLHF
CDR3 DNA: TGTGCCAGCAGTGAAGATAGCTCCTATAATTCACCCCTCCACTTT

clone size: -
J gene: TRBJ2-7
D gene: -
V gene: TRBV27
CDR3 protein: CASSLGRKDYEQYF
CDR3 DNA: TGTGCCAGCAGTTTGGGACGGAAGGACTACGAGCAGTACTTC

clone size: few
J gene: TRBJ2-5
D gene: TRBD2
V gene: TRBV5-1
CDR3 protein: CASSFQGFSGLAGEEQYF
CDR3 DNA: TGCGCCAGCAGCTTCCAGGGTTTTTCCGGACTAGCGGGAGAAGAGCAGTACTTC

clone size: -
J gene: TRBJ2-5
D gene: TRBD1
V gene: TRBV6-6
CDR3 protein: CASRPIPGQIQETQYF
CDR3 DNA: TGTGCCAGCAGACCTATACCGGGACAGATCCAAGAGACCCAGTACTTC

clone size: -
J gene: TRBJ2-3
D gene: -
V gene: TRBV11-2
CDR3 protein: CASSPPGYRSTDTQYF
CDR3 DNA: TGTGCCAGCAGCCCCCCCGGATACAGAAGCACAGATACGCAGTATTTT

clone size: -
J gene: TRBJ1-5
D gene: -
V gene: TRBV12-3/TRBV12-4
CDR3 protein: CASSRSGSNQPQHF
CDR3 DNA: TGTGCCAGCAGCCGGAGCGGGAGCAATCAGCCCCAGCATTTT

clone size: -
J gene: TRBJ2-1
D gene: TRBD2
V gene: TRBV27
CDR3 protein: CASSLAGGPPNEQFF
CDR3 DNA: TGTGCCAGCAGTTTAGCGGGAGGGCCTCCCAATGAGCAGTTCTTC

clone size: few
J gene: TRBJ2-3
D gene: TRBD2
V gene: TRBV7-6
CDR3 protein: CASSLGASGTSTDTQYF
CDR3 DNA: TGTGCCAGCAGCTTAGGGGCTAGCGGTACTAGCACAGATACGCAGTATTTT

clone size: once
J gene: TRBJ2-7
D gene: -
V gene: TRBV3-1
CDR3 protein: CASSQDRSGPSSYEQYF
CDR3 DNA: TGTGCCAGCAGCCAAGATCGGAGCGGGCCTAGCTCCTACGAGCAGTACTTC

clone size: -
J gene: TRBJ2-1
D gene: TRBD2
V gene: TRBV7-9
CDR3 protein: CASSPGTRDNEQFF
CDR3 DNA: TGTGCCAGCAGCCCCGGGACTAGAGACAATGAGCAGTTCTTC